This entry is about one T cell receptor (beta chain). CDR3 length: 13 amino acids. Trimming left V 0 bases short and J 6 bases short, with 9 bases between. Germline V lookup: CDR1 SGHNT, CDR2 YENEEA. The entry originates in a study of blood T cell repertoires in COVID-19. In the study overall: COVID-19 samples, acute and convalescent, were from the United States, Italy and Spain. From T cells, B-cell-depleted T cells, or PBMCs came the material, which was cDNA or gDNA.

Only in-frame clones appear in the TCRdb table, and some are missing; sequencing was by immunoSEQ multiplex PCR. The top ten hold roughly 8.8% of the sample, which has 150,000 to 200,000 clones, approximately 86% seen once. Sequencing was done on a sample of peripheral blood. V and J are TRBV11-3 and TRBJ2-7, with TRBD1 as a possible D gene (6 bases). This TCR was sampled from a woman aged 80 or over with COVID-19, enrolled during active disease. The CDR3 here is CASSLDQGGEQYF. The CDR3 DNA is TGTGCCAGCAGCTTAGATCAAGGGGGCGAGCAGTACTTC.